These 16 T cell receptor beta chains were all obtained from the same sample, sequenced in a study of blood T cells in healthy people across ages. For the second PCR, which ran for about 7 to 11 cycles, a sample-barcoded 5' primer and a J-beta primer mix were used. TCRdb fed the 5' RACE reads into MiXCR, producing one record per CDR3 protein. The sample includes about 640,000 distinct CDR3 sequences, approximately 30% of them seen just once. The material sequenced was blood. These receptors originate from a woman of 80 years or more in good health.

This clonotype is medium-sized in the sample. This chain uses TRBV11-2 with TRBJ2-5; D might be TRBD1 (6 bases). Trimming removed 2 bases at V and 4 bases at J, with 20 bases between. The CDR3 totals 17 residues. Germline loops: CDR1 SGHAT, CDR2 FQNNGV. The chain's CDR3 is CASSLTSGSGERETQYF. The CDR3 DNA follows: TGTGCCAGCAGCTTAACCTCCGGGTCAGGGGAGAGAGAGACCCAGTACTTC.

The chain joins TRBV5-1 to TRBJ2-1; 10 nucleotides agree with TRBD2. The V gene's germline CDR1 is SGHRS and CDR2 YFSETQ. The CDR3 spans 18 residues. Trimming took 4 bases from V and 0 from J; bases not matched to a gene: 10. The CDR3 DNA is TGCGCCAGCAGCCCGTCACTAGCGGGATCCCACTCCTACAATGAGCAGTTCTTC. This encodes CASSPSLAGSHSYNEQFF.

The rearrangement joins TRBV6-2 or TRBV6-3 to TRBJ2-7; 7 nucleotides align to TRBD1. The CDR3 covers 15 residues. Germline CDR1 and CDR2: MNHEY and SVGEGT. The V gene end was trimmed by 6 bases and the J gene end by 2 bases; junction bases not matched to a gene: 10. CDR3 loop: CASSPRQGTPYEQYF. CDR3 sequence (DNA): TGTGCCAGCAGCCCAAGACAGGGTACGCCCTACGAGCAGTACTTC.

The V call is TRBV7-3, the J call TRBJ1-3; unclear D gene. The ends were cut back, 6 bases at V and 4 bases at J, with 10 bases in the middle. Germline values: CDR1 SGHTA, CDR2 FQGTGA. The CDR3 has 13 residues. CDR3: CASSLTRGNTIYF. In DNA, the CDR3 is TGTGCCAGCAGTCTAACCCGAGGAAACACCATATATTTT. The full variable domain, completed using reference TRBV7-3 and TRBJ1-3, is GAGVSQTPSNKVTEKGKYVELRCDPISGHTALYWYRQSLGQGPEFLIYFQGTGAADDSGLPNDRFFAVRPEGSVSTLKIQRTERGDSAVYLCASSLTRGNTIYFGEGSWLTVV.

About this clonotype itself: One junction end disagrees with the germline gene, perhaps due to a read error. CDR3 sequence: CASSLRAFGTSGSYKQYF. As DNA, the CDR3 is TGTGCCAGCAGCCTAAGGGCATTTGGGACTAGCGGGTCCTACAAGCAGTACTTC. V and J are TRBV7-9 and TRBJ2-7; 12 bases are shared with TRBD2. This CDR3 contains 18 residues. Germline-derived CDR1 and CDR2 are SEHNR and FQNEAQ (reference sequence).

This clonotype was seen many times. The CDR3 loop is CSATGGLSSYEQYF. CDR3 sequence (DNA): TGCAGTGCCACAGGGGGACTGAGCTCCTACGAGCAGTACTTC. The chain has TRBV20-1 and TRBJ2-7; 8 bases agree with TRBD1. Germline V gene sequence: CDR1 DFQATT, CDR2 SNEGSKA (reference sequence). CDR3 size: 14 residues. V trimming: 6 bases; J trimming: 0 bases; junction bases outside the gene matches: 7.

At least ten counts were recorded for this clonotype. V gene TRBV6-4 combines with J gene TRBJ1-4, with D uncertain. Germline-derived CDR1 and CDR2 are MRHNA and SNTAGT. V was trimmed by 3 bases and J by 3 bases, leaving 8 bases between them. The CDR3 totals 14 residues. CDR3 coding DNA: TGTGCCAGCAGTGATATACCGTCTAATGAAAAACTGTTTTTT. Amino acids: CASSDIPSNEKLFF.

This clonotype was seen ten or more times. J is TRBJ1-2 and V is TRBV6-6, with unresolved D. Per germline, CDR1 MNHNY and CDR2 SVGAGI (reference sequence). V lost 5 bases and J lost 2, with 15 bases in between. The CDR3 length is 15 residues. Written as DNA, the CDR3 is TGTGCCAGCAGTGGGGTCCCAGGCGAAAACTATGGCTACACCTTC. Its protein product is CASSGVPGENYGYTF.

The V and J genes are TRBV28 and TRBJ1-1, with 7 positions matching TRBD1. CDR3 length: 16 amino acids. From germline, CDR1 is MDHEN and CDR2 SYDVKM. V was pared by 6 bases and J by 5 bases, with 15 bases of the junction left unmatched. The CDR3 loop is CASSTPRGRVDTEAFF. CDR3 nucleotides: TGTGCCAGCAGCACACCTAGGGGGCGCGTAGATACTGAAGCTTTCTTT. The full variable domain, rest sourced from reference TRBV28 and TRBJ1-1, is DVKVTQSSRYLVKRTGEKVFLECVQDMDHENMFWYRQDPGLGLRLIYFSYDVKMKEKGDIPEGYSVSREKKERFSLILESASTNQTSMYLCASSTPRGRVDTEAFFGQGTRLTVV.

This clonotype appeared a few times. This may arise from a read error, as a much more abundant clone is one base away. The chain is built from TRBV12-3 or TRBV12-4 and TRBJ2-3; D may be TRBD1 or TRBD2 (6 bases each). The CDR3 has 13 residues. DNA for the CDR3: TGTGCCAGCACTTTAGGGGGGCCAGATACGGAGTATTTT. It is translated as CASTLGGPDTEYF.

This clonotype was picked up a small number of times. This chain joins TRBV19 and TRBJ2-7; no firm D call. The J call could be wrong; TRBJ2-4 is a better fit for the DNA end. Germline values: CDR1 LNHDA, CDR2 SQIVND (reference sequence). The CDR3 has 13 amino acids. The CDR3 here is CASTGPSVDIQYF. CDR3 DNA: TGTGCCAGTACAGGACCCTCCGTGGACATTCAGTACTTC.

DNA for the CDR3: TGCAGTGCCCCGGGACCCGACTACAATGAGCAGTTCTTC. It encodes CSAPGPDYNEQFF. The chain combines TRBV20-1 with TRBJ2-1, with D perhaps being TRBD1 or TRBD2 (5 bases each). The V and J ends lost 6 bases and 3 bases respectively, with 12 bases between them. The V gene's germline CDR1 is DFQATT and CDR2 SNEGSKA (reference sequence). There are 13 residues in the CDR3.

This clonotype was seen only a few times. This chain connects TRBV2 to TRBJ1-5, with D hard to call. There are 14 residues in the CDR3. Germline CDR1 reads SNHLY; CDR2 reads FYNNEI. V was pared by 7 bases and J by 0 bases, with 10 bases between. The CDR3 DNA reads as TGTGCCAGCACATCGGAGGTTAGCAATCAGCCCCAGCATTTT. Encoded protein: CASTSEVSNQPQHF.

This clonotype was recorded at least ten times. The gene calls are TRBV28 and TRBJ2-3; TRBD2 aligns across 11 bases. J gave up 7 bases and V 7 bases, and 7 bases lay outside the gene matches. The CDR3 consists of 14 residues. Germline lookup yields CDR1 MDHEN and CDR2 SYDVKM. CDR3 protein: CASTISGGAYTQYF. CDR3 bases: TGTGCCAGCACCATTAGCGGGGGGGCGTATACGCAGTATTTT.

Turning to this clonotype: Just one base apart from a much larger clone, this may be a read error. The chain links TRBV5-6 to TRBJ2-7; TRBD1 might be the D (6 bases). This CDR3 spans 15 amino acids. Germline-derived CDR1 and CDR2 are SGHDT and YYEEEE. V was shortened by 4 bases and J by 7 bases, with 21 bases between the two germline ends. CDR3 in DNA: TGTGCCAGCAGCCTCACAGGGACCTCCTGCAATGAGCAGTACTTC. Its translation: CASSLTGTSCNEQYF.

As to this clonotype: This may stem from a read error, because a much larger clone lies one nucleotide away. The rearrangement uses TRBV7-3 and TRBJ2-4; the match to TRBD1 covers 7 bases. CDR1 SGHTA and CDR2 FQGTGA come from the germline V gene. Trimming at V came to 5 bases and at J to 13 bases, leaving 11 bases not matched to a gene. The CDR3 totals 13 residues. The DNA for the CDR3 is TGTGCCAGCAGCCCCGACAGGGCCCTAGAGCAGTACTTC. It is translated as CASSPDRALEQYF.